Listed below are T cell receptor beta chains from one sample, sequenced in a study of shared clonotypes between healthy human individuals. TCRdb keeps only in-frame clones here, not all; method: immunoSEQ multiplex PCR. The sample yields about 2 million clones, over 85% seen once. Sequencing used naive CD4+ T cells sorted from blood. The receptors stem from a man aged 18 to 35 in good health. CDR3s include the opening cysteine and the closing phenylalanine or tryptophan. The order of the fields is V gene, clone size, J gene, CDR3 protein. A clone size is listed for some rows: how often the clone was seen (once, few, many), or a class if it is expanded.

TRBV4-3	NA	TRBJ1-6	CASSQEQVGESPLHF
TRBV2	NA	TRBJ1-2	CASSMDRDYGYTF
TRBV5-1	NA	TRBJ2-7	CASSPGRTLILSYEQYF
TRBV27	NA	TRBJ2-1	CASKSSVNSYNEQFF
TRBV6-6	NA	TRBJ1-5	CASRPDGNNQPQHF
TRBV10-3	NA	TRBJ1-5	CAISDRDRNNQPQHF
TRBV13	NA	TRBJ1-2	CASSFGRGGTFGYTF
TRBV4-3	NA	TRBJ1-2	CASSPNAGTTYGYTF
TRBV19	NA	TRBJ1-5	CASTHRDRGWDQPQHF
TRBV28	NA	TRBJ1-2	CASSPPPGHFLNYGYTF
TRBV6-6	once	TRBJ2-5	CASSFVSWEAQYF
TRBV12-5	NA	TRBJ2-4	CASGLRAGTSGRAWTTKNIQYF
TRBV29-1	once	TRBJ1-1	CSVEGTEAFF
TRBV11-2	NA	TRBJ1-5	CASSLVRGSGNQPQHF
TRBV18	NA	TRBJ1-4	CASSPPTGGGDEEKLFF
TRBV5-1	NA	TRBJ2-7	CASARQGSYEQYF
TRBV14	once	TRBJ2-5	CASSPRASGRGTQYF
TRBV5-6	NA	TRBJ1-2	CASSLAQYDYGYTF
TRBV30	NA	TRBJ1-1	CAWSQLDTEAFF
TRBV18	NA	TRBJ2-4	CASSLAPGQGLDIQYF
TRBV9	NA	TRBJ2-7	CASSRDWGTYEQYF
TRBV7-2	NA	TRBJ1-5	CASSHGLEGPQHF
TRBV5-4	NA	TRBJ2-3	CASSYDRDTQYF
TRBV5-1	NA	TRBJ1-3	CASSLGGTGNTIYF
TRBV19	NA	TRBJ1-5	CANPPRGGGNQPQHF
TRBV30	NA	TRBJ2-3	CAWSIQGADTQYF
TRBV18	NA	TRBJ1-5	CASSPSGRGHQPQHF
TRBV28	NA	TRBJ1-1	CASRGQGDGTEAFF
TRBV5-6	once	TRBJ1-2	CASSLYRHGYTF
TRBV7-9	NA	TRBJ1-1	CASERWEGAPEAFF
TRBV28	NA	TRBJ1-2	CASSRTPGQGYHGYTF
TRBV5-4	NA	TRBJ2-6	CASSLRANVLTF
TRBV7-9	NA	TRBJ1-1	CASSRGGTGTNTEAFF
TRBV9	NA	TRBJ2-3	CASSPGLAGGRAISDTQYF
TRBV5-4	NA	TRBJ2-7	CASSLALAGTGSHEQYF
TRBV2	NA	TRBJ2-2	CASRQHANTGELFF
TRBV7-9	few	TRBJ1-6	CASSLALVRGHNSPLHF
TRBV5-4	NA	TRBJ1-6	CASANIDGSYNSPLHF
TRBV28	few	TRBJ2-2	CASIDYSYTGELFF
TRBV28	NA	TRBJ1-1	CASSRDSLNTEAFF
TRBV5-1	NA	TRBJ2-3	CASSLPHGTISTDTQYF
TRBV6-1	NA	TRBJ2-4	CASNEGLAKNIQYF
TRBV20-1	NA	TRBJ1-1	CSASGPVAFF